This entry features one T cell receptor beta chain sequence. Antigen: not known. These donors were members of the approximately 110-subject validation cohort, a group separate from the roughly 670-subject first cohort. Assay: immunoSEQ multiplex PCR; the TCRdb copy retains only in-frame clones and omits some. Among 98,000 or so clones listed, more than 90% were seen once. These data are taken from a study of cytomegalovirus exposure and HLA in healthy donors. On the study more broadly: The 90 to 150 validation repertoires used the same platform as the 666 first-cohort repertoires, a later analysis reported. Study-wide results and limits: The classifier was said to identify cytomegalovirus status with high specificity and sensitivity. Usually a TCR sequence was rare, but some public TCRs were found in many donors.

The sequenced sample was PBMCs. The source is a woman aged 18-29 years in good health and CMV-seronegative.

This chain's CDR3 is CASSEDRSHRNTEAFF. CDR3 DNA sequence: TGTGCCAGCTCAGAAGACAGGTCACATAGGAACACTGAAGCTTTCTTT. V usage is TRBV18 and J usage is TRBJ1-1; D perhaps matches TRBD1 (6 bases). Trimming stripped 5 bases from V and 1 base from J, with 17 bases between. Germline assignment: CDR1 KGHSH and CDR2 LQKENI. The CDR3 runs 16 residues.